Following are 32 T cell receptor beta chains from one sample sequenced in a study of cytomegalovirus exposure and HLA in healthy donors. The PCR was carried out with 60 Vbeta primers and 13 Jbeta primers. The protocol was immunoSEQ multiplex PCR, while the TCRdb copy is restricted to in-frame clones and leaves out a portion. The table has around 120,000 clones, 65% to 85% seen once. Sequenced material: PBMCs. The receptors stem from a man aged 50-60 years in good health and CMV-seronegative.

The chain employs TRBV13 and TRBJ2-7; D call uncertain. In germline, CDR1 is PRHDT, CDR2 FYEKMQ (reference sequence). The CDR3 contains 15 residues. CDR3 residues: CASASLAEAHYEQYF. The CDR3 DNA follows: TGTGCTTCCGCCAGCTTAGCCGAAGCCCACTACGAGCAGTACTTC.

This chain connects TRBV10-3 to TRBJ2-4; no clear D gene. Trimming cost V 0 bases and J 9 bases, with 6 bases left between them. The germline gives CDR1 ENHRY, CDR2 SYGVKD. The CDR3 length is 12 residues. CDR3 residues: CAISESPGIQYF. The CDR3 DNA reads TGTGCCATCAGTGAGTCGCCGGGCATTCAGTACTTC.

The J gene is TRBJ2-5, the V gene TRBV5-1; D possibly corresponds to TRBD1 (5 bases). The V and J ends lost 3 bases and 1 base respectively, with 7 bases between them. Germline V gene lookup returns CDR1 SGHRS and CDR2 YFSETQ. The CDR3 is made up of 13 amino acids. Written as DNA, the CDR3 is TGCGCCAGCAGCTACGACAGCCAAGAGACCCAGTACTTC. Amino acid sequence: CASSYDSQETQYF.

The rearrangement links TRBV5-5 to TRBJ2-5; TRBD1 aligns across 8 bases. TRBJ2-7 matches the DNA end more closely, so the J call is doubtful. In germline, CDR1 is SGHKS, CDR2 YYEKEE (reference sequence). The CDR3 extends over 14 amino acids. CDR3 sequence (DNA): TGTGCCAGCAGCTTGCTCCCAGGGGGCGGCGAGCAGTACTTC. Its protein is CASSLLPGGGEQYF.

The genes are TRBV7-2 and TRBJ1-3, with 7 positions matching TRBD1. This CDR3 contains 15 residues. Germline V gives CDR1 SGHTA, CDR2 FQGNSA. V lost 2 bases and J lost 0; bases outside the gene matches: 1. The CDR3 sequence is CASSLRQGSGNTIYF. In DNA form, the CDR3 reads TGTGCCAGCAGCTTACGACAGGGCTCTGGAAACACCATATATTTT.

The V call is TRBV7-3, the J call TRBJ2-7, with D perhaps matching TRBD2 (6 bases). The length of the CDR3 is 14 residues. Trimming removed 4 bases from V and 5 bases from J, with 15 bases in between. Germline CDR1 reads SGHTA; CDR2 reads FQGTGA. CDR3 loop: CASSSSGPGDEQYF. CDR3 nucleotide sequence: TGTGCCAGCAGCTCGTCCGGGCCGGGGGACGAGCAGTACTTC.

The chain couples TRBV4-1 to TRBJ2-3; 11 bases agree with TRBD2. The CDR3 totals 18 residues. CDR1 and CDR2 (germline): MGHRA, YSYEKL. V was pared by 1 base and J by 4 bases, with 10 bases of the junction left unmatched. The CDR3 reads CASSQVPVVAGGADTQYF. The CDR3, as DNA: TGCGCCAGCAGCCAAGTCCCGGTGGTAGCGGGAGGGGCAGATACGCAGTATTTT.

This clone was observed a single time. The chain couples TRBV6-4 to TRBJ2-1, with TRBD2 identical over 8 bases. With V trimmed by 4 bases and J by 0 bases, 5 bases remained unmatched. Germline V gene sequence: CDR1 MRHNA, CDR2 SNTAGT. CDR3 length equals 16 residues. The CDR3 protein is CASSATGTSSYNEQFF. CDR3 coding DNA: TGTGCCAGCAGTGCCACCGGGACTAGCTCCTACAATGAGCAGTTCTTC.

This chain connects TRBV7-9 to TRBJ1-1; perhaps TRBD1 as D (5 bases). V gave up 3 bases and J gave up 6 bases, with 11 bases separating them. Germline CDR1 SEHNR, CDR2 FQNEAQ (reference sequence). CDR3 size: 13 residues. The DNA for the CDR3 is TGTGCCAGCAGCTTCAAACGGGGGTCTGAAGCTTTCTTT. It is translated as CASSFKRGSEAFF. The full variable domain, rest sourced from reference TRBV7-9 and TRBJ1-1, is DTGVSQNPRHKITKRGQNVTFRCDPISEHNRLYWYRQTLGQGPEFLTYFQNEAQLEKSRLLSDRFSAERPKGSFSTLEIQRTEQGDSAMYLCASSFKRGSEAFFGQGTRLTVV.

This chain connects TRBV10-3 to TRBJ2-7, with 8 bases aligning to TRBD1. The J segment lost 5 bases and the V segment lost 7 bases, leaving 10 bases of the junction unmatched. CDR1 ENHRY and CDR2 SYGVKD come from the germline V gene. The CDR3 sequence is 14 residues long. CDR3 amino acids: CAITPGQGGHEQYF. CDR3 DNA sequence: TGTGCCATCACTCCTGGACAGGGCGGGCACGAGCAGTACTTC.

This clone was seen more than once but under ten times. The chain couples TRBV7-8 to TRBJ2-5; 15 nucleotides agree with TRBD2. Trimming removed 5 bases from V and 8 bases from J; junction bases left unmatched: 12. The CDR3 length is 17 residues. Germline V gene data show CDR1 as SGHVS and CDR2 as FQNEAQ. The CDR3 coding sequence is TGTGCCAGCAGCCCCCGGACTAGCGGGAGGGGGGGAGAAACCCAGTACTTC. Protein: CASSPRTSGRGGETQYF.

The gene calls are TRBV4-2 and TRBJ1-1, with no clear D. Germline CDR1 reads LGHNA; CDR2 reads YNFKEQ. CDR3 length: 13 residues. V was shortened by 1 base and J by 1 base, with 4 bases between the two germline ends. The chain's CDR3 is CASSQGGNTEAFF. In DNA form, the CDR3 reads TGTGCCAGCAGCCAAGGAGGGAACACTGAAGCTTTCTTT.

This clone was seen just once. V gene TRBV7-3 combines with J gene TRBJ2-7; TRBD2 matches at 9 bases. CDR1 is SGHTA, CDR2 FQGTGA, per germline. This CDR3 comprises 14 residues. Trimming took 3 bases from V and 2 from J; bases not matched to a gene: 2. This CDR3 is CASSLGGRAYEQYF. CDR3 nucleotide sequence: TGTGCCAGCAGCTTGGGCGGGAGGGCCTACGAGCAGTACTTC.

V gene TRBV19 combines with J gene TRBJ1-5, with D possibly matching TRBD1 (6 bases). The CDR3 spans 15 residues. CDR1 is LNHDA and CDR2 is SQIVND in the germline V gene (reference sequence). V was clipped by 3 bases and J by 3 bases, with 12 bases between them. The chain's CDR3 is CASSMSGGNNQPQHF. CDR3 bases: TGTGCCAGTAGTATGTCGGGGGGCAACAATCAGCCCCAGCATTTT.

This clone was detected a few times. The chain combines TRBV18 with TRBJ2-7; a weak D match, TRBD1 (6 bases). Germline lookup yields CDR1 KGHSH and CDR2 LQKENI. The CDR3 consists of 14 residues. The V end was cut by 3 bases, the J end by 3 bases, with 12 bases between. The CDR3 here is CASSPADRIYEQYF. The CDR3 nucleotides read TGTGCCAGCTCACCCGCCGACAGGATCTACGAGCAGTACTTC.

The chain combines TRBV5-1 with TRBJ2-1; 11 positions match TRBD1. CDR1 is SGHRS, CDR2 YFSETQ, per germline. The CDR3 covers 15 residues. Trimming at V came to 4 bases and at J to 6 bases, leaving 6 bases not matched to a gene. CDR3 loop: CASSLGQGASNEQFF. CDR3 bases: TGCGCCAGCAGCCTTGGACAGGGGGCCTCCAATGAGCAGTTCTTC.

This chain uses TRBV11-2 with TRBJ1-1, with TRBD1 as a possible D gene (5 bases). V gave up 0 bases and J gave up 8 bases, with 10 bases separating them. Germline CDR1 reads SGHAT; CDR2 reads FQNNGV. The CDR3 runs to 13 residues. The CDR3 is CASSLDLSGEAFF. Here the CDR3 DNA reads TGTGCCAGCAGCTTAGACCTCTCAGGGGAAGCTTTCTTT.

CDR3 sequence (DNA): TGTGCCAGCAGCTACGGGGGACTCTACAATGAGCAGTTCTTC. It codes for CASSYGGLYNEQFF. The chain joins TRBV7-3 to TRBJ2-1, with D tentatively TRBD2 (6 bases). From germline, CDR1 is SGHTA and CDR2 FQGTGA. Trimming took 4 bases from V and 3 from J, leaving 10 bases between them. The CDR3 length is 14 residues.

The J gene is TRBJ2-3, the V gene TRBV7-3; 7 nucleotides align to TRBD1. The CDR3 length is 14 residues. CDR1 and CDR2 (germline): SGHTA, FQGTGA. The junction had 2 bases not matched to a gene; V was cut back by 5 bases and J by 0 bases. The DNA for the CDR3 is TGTGCCAGCAGCCCGGGACAGAGCACAGATACGCAGTATTTT. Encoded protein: CASSPGQSTDTQYF. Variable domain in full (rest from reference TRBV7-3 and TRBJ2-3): GAGVSQTPSNKVTEKGKYVELRCDPISGHTALYWYRQSLGQGPEFLIYFQGTGAADDSGLPNDRFFAVRPEGSVSTLKIQRTERGDSAVYLCASSPGQSTDTQYFGPGTRLTVL.

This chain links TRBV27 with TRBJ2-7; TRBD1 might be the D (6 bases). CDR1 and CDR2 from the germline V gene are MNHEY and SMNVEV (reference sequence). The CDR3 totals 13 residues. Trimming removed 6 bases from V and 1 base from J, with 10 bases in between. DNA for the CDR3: TGTGCCAGCAGCTCCGACAGGTCCTACGAGCAGTACTTC. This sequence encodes CASSSDRSYEQYF.

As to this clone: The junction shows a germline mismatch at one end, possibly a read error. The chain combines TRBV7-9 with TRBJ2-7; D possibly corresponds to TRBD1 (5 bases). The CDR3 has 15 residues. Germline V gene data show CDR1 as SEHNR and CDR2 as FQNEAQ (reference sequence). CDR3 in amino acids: CSSSPIKGSRTEQYF. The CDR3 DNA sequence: TGTTCCAGCAGCCCCATAAAGGGGTCGCGTACCGAGCAGTACTTC. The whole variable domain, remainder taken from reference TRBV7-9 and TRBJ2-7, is DTGVSQNPRHKITKRGQNVTFRCDPISEHNRLYWYRQTLGQGPEFLTYFQNEAQLEKSRLLSDRFSAERPKGSFSTLEIQRTEQGDSAMYLCSSSPIKGSRTEQYFGPGTRLTVT.

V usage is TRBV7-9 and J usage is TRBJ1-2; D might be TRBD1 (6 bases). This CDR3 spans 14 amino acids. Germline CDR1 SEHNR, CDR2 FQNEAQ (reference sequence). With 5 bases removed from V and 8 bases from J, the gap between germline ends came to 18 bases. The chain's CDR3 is CASSRDRSFGGYTF. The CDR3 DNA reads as TGTGCCAGCAGCCGTGACAGGTCCTTCGGGGGCTACACCTTC.

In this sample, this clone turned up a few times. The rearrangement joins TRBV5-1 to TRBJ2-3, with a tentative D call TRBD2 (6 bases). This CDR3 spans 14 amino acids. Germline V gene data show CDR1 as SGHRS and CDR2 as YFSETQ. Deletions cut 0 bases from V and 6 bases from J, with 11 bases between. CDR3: CASSLGDSFDTQYF. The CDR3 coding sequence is TGCGCCAGCAGCTTGGGGGACTCCTTCGATACGCAGTATTTT.

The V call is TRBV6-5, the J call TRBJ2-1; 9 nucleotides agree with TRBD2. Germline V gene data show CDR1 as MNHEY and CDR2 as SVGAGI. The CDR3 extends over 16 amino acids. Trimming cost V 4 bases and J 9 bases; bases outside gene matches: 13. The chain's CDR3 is CASSSSGRGGLAEQFF. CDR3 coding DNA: TGTGCCAGCAGTTCCTCCGGGCGGGGGGGCCTCGCTGAGCAGTTCTTC.

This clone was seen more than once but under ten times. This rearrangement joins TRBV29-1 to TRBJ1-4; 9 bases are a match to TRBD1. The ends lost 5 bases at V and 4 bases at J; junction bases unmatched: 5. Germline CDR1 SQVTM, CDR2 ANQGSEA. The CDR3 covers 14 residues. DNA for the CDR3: TGCAGCGTTCTACAGGGGGCTGGTAATGAAAAACTGTTTTTT. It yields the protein CSVLQGAGNEKLFF.

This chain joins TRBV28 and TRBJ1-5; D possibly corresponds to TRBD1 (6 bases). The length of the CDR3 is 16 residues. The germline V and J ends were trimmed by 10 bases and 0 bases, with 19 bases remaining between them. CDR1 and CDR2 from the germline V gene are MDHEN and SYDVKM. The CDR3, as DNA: TGTGCCACCAAGGCACCTGGGGGACATAGCAATCAGCCCCAGCATTTT. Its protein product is CATKAPGGHSNQPQHF. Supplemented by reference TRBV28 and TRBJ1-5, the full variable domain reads DVKVTQSSRYLVKRTGEKVFLECVQDMDHENMFWYRQDPGLGLRLIYFSYDVKMKEKGDIPEGYSVSREKKERFSLILESASTNQTSMYLCATKAPGGHSNQPQHFGDGTRLSIL.

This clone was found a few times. CDR3 nucleotides: TGTGCCAGCAGTTCTCCGGGAGGATACGAGCAGTACTTC. Translated: CASSSPGGYEQYF. The chain combines TRBV27 with TRBJ2-7; 7 positions match TRBD2. J was trimmed by 4 bases and V by 4 bases; bases with no gene match: 4. CDR1 MNHEY and CDR2 SMNVEV come from the germline V gene (reference sequence). This CDR3 has 13 amino acids.

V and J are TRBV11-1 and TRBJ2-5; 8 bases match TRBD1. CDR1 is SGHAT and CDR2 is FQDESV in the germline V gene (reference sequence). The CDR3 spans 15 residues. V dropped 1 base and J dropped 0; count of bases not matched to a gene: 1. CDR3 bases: TGTGCCAGCAGCTTAGACAGGGGGGACCAAGAGACCCAGTACTTC. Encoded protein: CASSLDRGDQETQYF.

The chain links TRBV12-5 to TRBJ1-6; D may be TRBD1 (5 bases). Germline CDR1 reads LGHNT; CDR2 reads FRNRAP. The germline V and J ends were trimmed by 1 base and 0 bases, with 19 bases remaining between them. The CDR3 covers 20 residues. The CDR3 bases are TGTGCTAGTGGTTTGGACCTTCAAGGGACTGAGATCTCCTATAATTCACCCCTCCACTTT. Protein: CASGLDLQGTEISYNSPLHF.

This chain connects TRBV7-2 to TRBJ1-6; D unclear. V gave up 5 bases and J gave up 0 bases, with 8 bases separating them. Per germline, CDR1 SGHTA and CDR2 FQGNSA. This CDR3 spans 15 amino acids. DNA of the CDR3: TGTGCCAGCAGCCCAGGTAGCTCCTATAATTCACCCCTCCACTTT. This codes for CASSPGSSYNSPLHF.

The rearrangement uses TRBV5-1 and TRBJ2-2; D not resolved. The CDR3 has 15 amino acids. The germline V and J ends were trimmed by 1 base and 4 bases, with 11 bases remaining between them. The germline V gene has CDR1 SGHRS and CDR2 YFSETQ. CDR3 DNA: TGCGCCAGCAGCTTGAGTAATTCGGGCACCGGGGAGCTGTTTTTT. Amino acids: CASSLSNSGTGELFF.

CDR3 DNA: TGTGCCAGCAGCTTTGACAGGAACAATGAGCAGTTCTTC. It codes for CASSFDRNNEQFF. This chain joins TRBV11-2 and TRBJ2-1; D might be TRBD1 (6 bases). This CDR3 has 13 amino acids. CDR1 and CDR2 from the germline V gene are SGHAT and FQNNGV. V gave up 3 bases and J gave up 5 bases, with 8 bases separating them.